These 30 T cell receptor beta chains were sequenced from one sample in a study of shared T cell receptors in the human thymus. Profiling relied on immunoSEQ multiplex PCR, and the TCRdb table lists in-frame clones only, not all of them. The data hold about 660,000 clones, with 88% observed a single time. The same sample was also used in a study of human thymus T cells.

Input material: thymocytes. These receptors were obtained from a boy under two years old with a congenital heart defect.

The V and J genes are TRBV25-1 and TRBJ2-1; 11 bases are a match to TRBD2. Per germline, CDR1 MGHDK and CDR2 SYGVNS. The J segment lost 4 bases and the V segment lost 8 bases, leaving 10 bases of the junction unmatched. This CDR3 spans 16 amino acids. The CDR3 is CASGALSGGVYNEQFF. CDR3 DNA sequence: TGTGCCAGCGGAGCCCTTAGCGGGGGGGTATACAATGAGCAGTTCTTC.

This chain uses TRBV2 with TRBJ1-1; unclear D gene. V lost 6 bases and J lost 0, with 11 bases in between. The CDR3 spans 14 residues. Germline lookup yields CDR1 SNHLY and CDR2 FYNNEI. CDR3 in DNA: TGTGCCAGCAGCCCCGGAGGGATGAACACTGAAGCTTTCTTT. Amino acids: CASSPGGMNTEAFF.

The chain uses TRBV27 and TRBJ1-1, with TRBD1 as a possible D gene (6 bases). The CDR3 is made up of 11 amino acids. From germline, CDR1 is MNHEY and CDR2 SMNVEV (reference sequence). Trimming left V 4 bases short and J 8 bases short, with 8 bases between. For the CDR3, the DNA is TGTGCCAGCAGTTCTGGACAGGAAGCTTTCTTT. This translates into CASSSGQEAFF.

V gene TRBV2 combines with J gene TRBJ2-7, with D unresolved. Germline V lookup: CDR1 SNHLY, CDR2 FYNNEI. This CDR3 spans 18 amino acids. Between the trimmed V and J ends, which lost 4 bases and 2 bases, there was a span of 24 bases. CDR3 protein: CASSVPLGSTLITYEQYF. In nucleotides, the CDR3 is TGTGCCAGCAGTGTCCCGCTCGGATCGACTCTGATCACCTACGAGCAGTACTTC.

A few counts support this clone. This chain links TRBV7-2 with TRBJ1-2; D is ambiguous. V dropped 7 bases and J dropped 3 bases, with 15 bases sitting between them. Germline V gives CDR1 SGHTA, CDR2 FQGNSA. CDR3 length: 14 amino acids. As DNA, the CDR3 is TGTGCCAGCACCCCCCTGCGAGGCGACTATGGCTACACCTTC. It translates to CASTPLRGDYGYTF.

This chain joins TRBV25-1 and TRBJ2-1, with TRBD2 matching over 7 bases. Germline CDR1 is MGHDK and CDR2 is SYGVNS. The CDR3 loop spans 13 amino acids. The J segment lost 12 bases and the V segment lost 6 bases, leaving 11 bases of the junction unmatched. The CDR3 spells CASRKPGLRGQFF. CDR3 in DNA: TGTGCCAGCAGGAAACCGGGACTAAGGGGGCAGTTCTTC. Variable domain in full (rest from reference TRBV25-1 and TRBJ2-1): EADIYQTPRYLVIGTGKKITLECSQTMGHDKMYWYQQDPGMELHLIHYSYGVNSTEKGDLSSESTVSRIRTEHFPLTLESARPSHTSQYLCASRKPGLRGQFFGPGTRLTVL.

DNA of the CDR3: TGTGCCAGCAGCGCGCGACTAGTTTTGGAGACCCAGTACTTC. Encoded protein: CASSARLVLETQYF. The V call is TRBV2, the J call TRBJ2-5; D is possibly TRBD2 (6 bases). The CDR3 extends over 14 amino acids. CDR1 is SNHLY, CDR2 FYNNEI, per germline. Trimming left V 6 bases short and J 5 bases short, with 16 bases between.

DNA for the CDR3: TGCGCCAGCAGCTCGGGGCACCCCGGGGGTGGGGCCAACGTCCTGACTTTC. It is translated as CASSSGHPGGGANVLTF. The chain recombines TRBV5-1 with TRBJ2-6; a weak D match, TRBD2 (6 bases). Germline values: CDR1 SGHRS, CDR2 YFSETQ. There are 17 residues in the CDR3. With 3 bases removed from V and 3 bases from J, the gap between germline ends came to 16 bases.

This chain joins TRBV30 and TRBJ2-3; D is uncertain. Germline CDR1 reads GTSNPN; CDR2 reads SVGIG (reference sequence). CDR3 length: 14 amino acids. V was pared by 0 bases and J by 0 bases, with 7 bases between. The CDR3 loop is CAWSVSPSTDTQYF. The CDR3 DNA sequence: TGTGCCTGGAGTGTAAGCCCGAGCACAGATACGCAGTATTTT.

The genes are TRBV6-1 and TRBJ1-5; TRBD1 might be the D (5 bases). The germline V gene has CDR1 MNHNS and CDR2 SASEGT. This CDR3 is 14 amino acids long. V lost 7 bases and J 2 bases, leaving 12 bases between the germline ends. The CDR3 loop is CASMTAGGNQPQHF. The CDR3 bases are TGTGCCAGCATGACGGCGGGGGGCAATCAGCCCCAGCATTTT.

CDR3: CASSLLRRGSSYEQYF. CDR3 DNA sequence: TGTGCCAGCAGCTTGCTCCGCAGGGGGAGTTCCTACGAGCAGTACTTC. The rearrangement links TRBV5-4 to TRBJ2-7, with TRBD1 identical over 7 bases. The length of the CDR3 is 16 residues. J was trimmed by 1 base and V by 1 base; bases with no gene match: 8. Looked up from germline, CDR1 is SGHNT and CDR2 is YYREEE (reference sequence).

This chain links TRBV5-1 with TRBJ2-5, with a tentative D call TRBD2 (5 bases). This CDR3 region has 14 residues. CDR1 and CDR2 (germline): SGHRS, YFSETQ. Between the trimmed V and J ends, which lost 0 bases and 4 bases, there was a span of 10 bases. CDR3 amino acids: CASSLVPEGETQYF. The CDR3 bases are TGCGCCAGCAGCTTGGTACCCGAGGGAGAGACCCAGTACTTC.

The V call is TRBV10-2, the J call TRBJ2-7; 13 positions agree with TRBD2. This CDR3 contains 15 residues. Germline trimming cut 5 bases from V and 4 bases from J; bases unmatched to any gene: 5. From germline, CDR1 is WSHSY and CDR2 SAAADI. The CDR3 region is CASSPGLAGAYEQYF. The CDR3 DNA follows: TGCGCCAGCAGTCCTGGACTAGCGGGAGCATACGAGCAGTACTTC.

The chain is built from TRBV27 and TRBJ1-1; D perhaps matches TRBD1 (5 bases). Trimming removed 3 bases from V and 8 bases from J, with 31 bases in between. The CDR3 contains 19 residues. Germline V gene lookup returns CDR1 MNHEY and CDR2 SMNVEV (reference sequence). CDR3 region: CASSFSAAGVWRPETEAFF. CDR3 nucleotides: TGTGCCAGCAGTTTCAGCGCGGCGGGGGTCTGGCGGCCAGAGACCGAAGCTTTCTTT.

This chain uses TRBV7-2 with TRBJ2-7, with D possibly being TRBD1 (6 bases). Trimming cost V 3 bases and J 9 bases, with 15 bases left between them. The CDR3 is 13 amino acids. Germline CDR1 SGHTA, CDR2 FQGNSA. The CDR3 DNA reads TGTGCCAGCAGCTTCGCATCTGGGGGCGTGCAGTACTTC. This codes for CASSFASGGVQYF.

This clone was recorded only once. The genes are TRBV14 and TRBJ2-7; D perhaps matches TRBD1 (6 bases). Germline V gives CDR1 SGHDN, CDR2 FVKESK. V dropped 1 base and J dropped 3 bases, with 13 bases sitting between them. The CDR3 runs to 15 residues. The CDR3 loop reads CASSQADRPSYEQYF. DNA of the CDR3: TGTGCCAGCAGCCAAGCAGACAGGCCAAGCTACGAGCAGTACTTC.

The chain combines TRBV5-1 with TRBJ1-1; weak D call: TRBD1 (5 bases). Looked up from germline, CDR1 is SGHRS and CDR2 is YFSETQ. This CDR3 has 12 amino acids. The V and J ends lost 4 bases and 1 base respectively, with 5 bases between them. The CDR3 sequence is CASSQGNTEAFF. In DNA form, the CDR3 reads TGCGCCAGCAGCCAGGGGAACACTGAAGCTTTCTTT.

The chain uses TRBV5-3 and TRBJ1-2; D call uncertain. TRBV5-3 is given ORF status, its function remaining uncertain. The CDR3 runs 14 residues. The V and J ends lost 1 base and 6 bases respectively, with 13 bases between them. The CDR3 DNA reads as TGTGCCAGAAGCTTGAAGGAGGCTCGAAATGGCTACACCTTC. This encodes CARSLKEARNGYTF.

The gene calls are TRBV5-1 and TRBJ2-7, with D tentatively TRBD1 (6 bases). The CDR3 consists of 17 residues. Looked up from germline, CDR1 is SGHRS and CDR2 is YFSETQ. V lost 0 bases and J lost 2, with 18 bases in between. As DNA, the CDR3 is TGCGCCAGCAGCTTGGGATCTTCGAGACAGGTTACCTACGAGCAGTACTTC. Protein sequence: CASSLGSSRQVTYEQYF.

DNA of the CDR3: TGTGCCAGCAGCGACCCTAGCGGGAACACCGGGGAGCTGTTTTTT. This translates into CASSDPSGNTGELFF. The chain uses TRBV11-3 and TRBJ2-2, with 7 bases fitting TRBD2. This CDR3 contains 15 residues. CDR1 is SGHNT, CDR2 YENEEA, per germline. V lost 5 bases and J lost 1; bases outside the gene matches: 4. Complete variable domain (other parts from reference TRBV11-3 and TRBJ2-2): EAGVVQSPRYKIIEKKQPVAFWCNPISGHNTLYWYLQNLGQGPELLIRYENEEAVDDSQLPKDRFSAERLKGVDSTLKIQPAELGDSAVYLCASSDPSGNTGELFFGEGSRLTVL.

This clone has more than one count but fewer than ten. This same CDR3 is encoded by further DNA sequences in the sample. The rearrangement links TRBV25-1 to TRBJ2-7; TRBD2 might be the D (5 bases). This CDR3 is built from 12 residues. Germline V gene lookup returns CDR1 MGHDK and CDR2 SYGVNS. V was trimmed by 8 bases and J by 3 bases, leaving 11 bases between them. In DNA, the CDR3 is TGTGCCAGCCGGGATACCCACTACGAGCAGTACTTC. It codes for CASRDTHYEQYF.

The rearrangement links TRBV5-1 to TRBJ2-7; tentatively, D is TRBD2 (5 bases). V was pared by 0 bases and J by 0 bases, with 7 bases between. CDR3 length: 14 residues. CDR1 SGHRS and CDR2 YFSETQ come from the germline V gene. The CDR3 sequence: CASSLDGVSYEQYF. The CDR3 region has the DNA TGCGCCAGCAGCTTGGACGGGGTCTCCTACGAGCAGTACTTC.

The sample holds a few counts of this clone. CDR3 DNA sequence: TGCGCCAGCAGCACCTGGCGGTTCGCGAACACCGGGGAGCTGTTTTTT. It specifies CASSTWRFANTGELFF. This sequence joins TRBV4-3 and TRBJ2-2; D is uncertain. This CDR3 has 16 residues. V gave up 5 bases and J gave up 0 bases, with 13 bases separating them. CDR1 is LGHNA, CDR2 YSLEER, per germline.

This clone was picked up one time. The V gene is TRBV5-6, the J gene TRBJ2-2, with D possibly TRBD2 on 6 matching bases. Trimming took off 2 bases at V and 2 bases at J, with 10 bases between the two ends. The CDR3 extends over 15 amino acids. Germline CDR1 is SGHDT and CDR2 is YYEEEE. CDR3 sequence: CASSFGGNNTGELFF. Written as DNA, the CDR3 is TGTGCCAGCAGCTTCGGGGGTAACAACACCGGGGAGCTGTTTTTT.

This clone was seen once. The chain recombines TRBV12-1 with TRBJ2-1; the tabulated D call, TRBD2, remains unverified against the DNA. TRBV12-1 is listed as a pseudogene. The CDR3 has 16 residues. The CDR3 coding sequence is TGTGCCAGCAGCGATAAACCGACTAGCGGTTACAATGAGCAGTTCTTC. Translated, it gives CASSDKPTSGYNEQFF.

The chain carries TRBV5-1 and TRBJ2-2; 13 bases agree with TRBD2. Germline lookup yields CDR1 SGHRS and CDR2 YFSETQ. The J segment lost 0 bases and the V segment lost 3 bases, leaving 5 bases of the junction unmatched. The CDR3 runs to 18 residues. DNA for the CDR3: TGCGCCAGCAGCTCCGGGACTAGCGGGAAAGCGAACACCGGGGAGCTGTTTTTT. This translates into CASSSGTSGKANTGELFF.

The chain couples TRBV15 to TRBJ2-3; 9 nucleotides line up with TRBD2. V was clipped by 0 bases and J by 3 bases; unmatched bases: 7. The CDR3 is 17 amino acids. Germline values: CDR1 LNHNV, CDR2 YYDKDF (reference sequence). For the CDR3, the DNA is TGTGCCACCAGCAGAGATCGCGCGGGAGGGTGGACAGATACGCAGTATTTT. This sequence encodes CATSRDRAGGWTDTQYF.

The V call is TRBV5-6, the J call TRBJ2-7; tentatively, D is TRBD1 (6 bases). The CDR3 consists of 15 residues. Germline V gene sequence: CDR1 SGHDT, CDR2 YYEEEE. The germline V and J ends were trimmed by 2 bases and 4 bases, with 16 bases remaining between them. The CDR3 region has the DNA TGTGCCAGCAGCTTAGATAGACAGGAAGGTTACGAGCAGTACTTC. Its protein product is CASSLDRQEGYEQYF.

V and J are TRBV4-3 and TRBJ2-1; unclear D gene. Deletions cut 0 bases from V and 7 bases from J, with 7 bases between. This CDR3 contains 13 residues. The germline CDR1 and CDR2 sequences are LGHNA and YSLEER. The CDR3 sequence: CASSQDVRNEQFF. CDR3 DNA sequence: TGCGCCAGCAGCCAAGACGTGAGGAATGAGCAGTTCTTC.

The gene calls are TRBV21-1 and TRBJ1-2; TRBD1, the D gene given by the table, was not confirmed from the DNA. TRBV21-1 is labeled a pseudogene. This CDR3 spans 16 amino acids. CDR3 amino acids: CASSKGPGRGSYGYTF. In DNA form, the CDR3 reads TGTGCCAGCAGCAAAGGTCCTGGTAGGGGAAGCTATGGCTACACCTTC.